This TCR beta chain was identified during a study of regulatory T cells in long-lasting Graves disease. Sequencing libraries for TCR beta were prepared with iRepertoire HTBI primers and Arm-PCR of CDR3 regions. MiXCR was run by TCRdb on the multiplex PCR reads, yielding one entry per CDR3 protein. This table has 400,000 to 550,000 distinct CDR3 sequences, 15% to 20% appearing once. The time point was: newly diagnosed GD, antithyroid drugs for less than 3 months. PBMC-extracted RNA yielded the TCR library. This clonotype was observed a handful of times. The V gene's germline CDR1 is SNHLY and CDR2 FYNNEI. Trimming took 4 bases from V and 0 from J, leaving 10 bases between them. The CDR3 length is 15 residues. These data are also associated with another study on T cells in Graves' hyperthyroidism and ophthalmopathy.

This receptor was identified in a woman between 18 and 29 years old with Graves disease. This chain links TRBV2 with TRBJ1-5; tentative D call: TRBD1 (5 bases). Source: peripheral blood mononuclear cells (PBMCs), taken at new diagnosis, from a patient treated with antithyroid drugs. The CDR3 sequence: CASSAGGNSNQPQHF. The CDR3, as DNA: TGTGCCAGCAGTGCTGGGGGAAATAGCAATCAGCCCCAGCATTTT.